The rows below give T cell receptor beta chains drawn from one sample of a study of cytomegalovirus exposure and HLA in healthy donors. Sequenced by immunoSEQ multiplex PCR; TCRdb stores in-frame clones only, minus some. The data contain around 150,000 clones, about 74% of them singletons. The sample consisted of PBMCs. The origin of the receptors is a middle-aged man in good health and CMV-seronegative. Each CDR3 is given with its conserved first and last residue. The D gene is left open where the match is weak. Some rows have no size entry. The others give once, few or many, or a class for an expanded clone.

CDR3 protein: CASSPDTTRPEQYF
CDR3 DNA: TGTGCCAGCAGCCCGGACACCACCCGCCCCGAGCAGTACTTC
D gene: NA
V gene: TRBV7-9
clone size: NA
J gene: TRBJ2-7

CDR3 protein: CASSPDRNMNTEAFF
CDR3 DNA: TGTGCCAGCAGCCCGGACAGGAACATGAACACTGAAGCTTTCTTT
D gene: TRBD1
V gene: TRBV5-6
clone size: NA
J gene: TRBJ1-1

CDR3 protein: CASSLLAGGPLNEQFF
CDR3 DNA: TGCGCCAGCAGCTTGTTGGCGGGGGGGCCCTTAAATGAGCAGTTCTTC
D gene: TRBD2
V gene: TRBV5-1
clone size: NA
J gene: TRBJ2-1

CDR3 protein: CASSDTRVSGYTF
CDR3 DNA: TGTGCCAGCAGCGATACGAGGGTCAGTGGCTACACCTTC
D gene: NA
V gene: TRBV7-9
clone size: few
J gene: TRBJ1-2

CDR3 protein: CASSDTGGMSTEAFF
CDR3 DNA: TGTGCCAGCAGTGATACAGGGGGGATGTCTACTGAAGCTTTCTTT
D gene: TRBD1
V gene: TRBV2
clone size: few
J gene: TRBJ1-1

CDR3 protein: CASSQGLAGAGEQFF
CDR3 DNA: TGTGCCAGCAGCCAGGGACTAGCGGGAGCGGGGGAGCAGTTCTTC
D gene: TRBD2
V gene: TRBV7-3
clone size: NA
J gene: TRBJ2-1

CDR3 protein: CASSLRVGGQGRYEQYF
CDR3 DNA: TGTGCCAGCAGCTTAAGGGTCGGGGGACAGGGTCGGTACGAGCAGTACTTC
D gene: TRBD1
V gene: TRBV13
clone size: NA
J gene: TRBJ2-7

CDR3 protein: CAWGAGRTGGNEKLFF
CDR3 DNA: TGTGCCTGGGGGGCTGGGAGGACAGGGGGAAATGAAAAACTGTTTTTT
D gene: TRBD1
V gene: TRBV30
clone size: NA
J gene: TRBJ1-4

CDR3 protein: CASSVVGANSPLHF
CDR3 DNA: TGTGCCAGCAGCGTAGTGGGCGCAAATTCACCCCTCCACTTT
D gene: NA
V gene: TRBV9
clone size: NA
J gene: TRBJ1-6

CDR3 protein: CASRWDRGALHF
CDR3 DNA: TGTGCCAGCAGATGGGACCGGGGGGCCCTCCACTTT
D gene: NA
V gene: TRBV2
clone size: NA
J gene: TRBJ1-6

CDR3 protein: CSVEEQGRNTEAFF
CDR3 DNA: TGCAGCGTTGAAGAACAGGGTCGTAACACTGAAGCTTTCTTT
D gene: NA
V gene: TRBV29-1
clone size: NA
J gene: TRBJ1-1

CDR3 protein: CAWAGTEDQPQHF
CDR3 DNA: TGTGCCTGGGCCGGGACAGAGGACCAGCCCCAGCATTTT
D gene: TRBD1
V gene: TRBV30
clone size: NA
J gene: TRBJ1-5

CDR3 protein: CASSPVSGANVLTF
CDR3 DNA: TGCGCCAGCAGCCCCGTCTCTGGGGCCAACGTCCTGACTTTC
D gene: NA
V gene: TRBV4-1
clone size: few
J gene: TRBJ2-6

CDR3 protein: CASSPDRGLYEQYF
CDR3 DNA: TGTGCCAGCAGCCCAGACAGGGGGCTCTACGAGCAGTACTTC
D gene: TRBD1
V gene: TRBV6-5
clone size: NA
J gene: TRBJ2-7

CDR3 protein: CASSKGGGGYNEQFF
CDR3 DNA: TGTGCCAGCAGCAAGGGGGGGGGTGGCTACAATGAGCAGTTCTTC
D gene: NA
V gene: TRBV9
clone size: NA
J gene: TRBJ2-1

CDR3 protein: CAWSVRAITEAFF
CDR3 DNA: TGTGCCTGGAGTGTAAGAGCGATCACTGAAGCTTTCTTT
D gene: NA
V gene: TRBV30
clone size: few
J gene: TRBJ1-1